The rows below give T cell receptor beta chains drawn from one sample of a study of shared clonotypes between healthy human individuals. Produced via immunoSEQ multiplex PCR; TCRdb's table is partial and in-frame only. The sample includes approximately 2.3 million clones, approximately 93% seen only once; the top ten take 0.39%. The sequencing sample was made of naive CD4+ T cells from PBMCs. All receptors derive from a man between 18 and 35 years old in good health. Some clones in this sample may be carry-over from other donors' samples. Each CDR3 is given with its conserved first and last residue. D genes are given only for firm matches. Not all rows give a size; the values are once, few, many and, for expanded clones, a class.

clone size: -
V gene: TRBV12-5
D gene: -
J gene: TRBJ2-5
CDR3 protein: CASGLSGSDTQYF
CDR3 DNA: TGTGCTAGTGGTTTGTCAGGGTCGGATACCCAGTACTTC

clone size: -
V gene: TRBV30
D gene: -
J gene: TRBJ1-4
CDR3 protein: CAWSRMATNEKLFF
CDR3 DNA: TGTGCCTGGAGTAGGATGGCAACTAATGAAAAACTGTTTTTT

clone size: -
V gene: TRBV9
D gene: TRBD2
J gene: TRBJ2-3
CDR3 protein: CASSVGASGSTDTQYF
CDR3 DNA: TGTGCCAGCAGCGTAGGGGCTAGCGGTAGCACAGATACGCAGTATTTT

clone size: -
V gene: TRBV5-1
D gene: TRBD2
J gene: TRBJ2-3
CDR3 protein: CASSLGLAGMTDTQYF
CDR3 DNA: TGCGCCAGCAGCCTGGGACTAGCGGGAATGACAGATACGCAGTATTTT

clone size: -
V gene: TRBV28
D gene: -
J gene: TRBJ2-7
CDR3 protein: CASSSLYEQYF
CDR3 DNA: TGTGCCAGCAGTTCTCTCTACGAGCAGTACTTC

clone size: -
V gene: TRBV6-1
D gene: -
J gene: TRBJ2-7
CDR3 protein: CASRNLGGFSYEQYF
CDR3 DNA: TGTGCCAGCAGGAATTTGGGGGGATTCTCCTACGAGCAGTACTTC

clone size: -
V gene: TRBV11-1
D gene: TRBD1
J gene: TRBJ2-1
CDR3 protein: CASSLAGGLYNEQFF
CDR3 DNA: TGTGCCAGCAGCTTGGCAGGGGGCCTCTACAATGAGCAGTTCTTC

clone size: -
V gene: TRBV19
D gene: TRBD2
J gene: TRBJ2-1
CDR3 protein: CASSIAGGKTHEQFF
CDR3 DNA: TGTGCCAGTAGTATAGCGGGAGGGAAAACACATGAGCAGTTCTTC

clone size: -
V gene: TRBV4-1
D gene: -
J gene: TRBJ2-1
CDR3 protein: CASSPQGLRGNEQFF
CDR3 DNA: TGCGCCAGCAGCCCCCAGGGGCTTCGGGGGAATGAGCAGTTCTTC

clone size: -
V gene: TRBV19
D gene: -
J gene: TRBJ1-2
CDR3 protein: CASQDGGSYGYTF
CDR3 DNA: TGTGCCAGTCAGGACGGGGGAAGCTATGGCTACACCTTC

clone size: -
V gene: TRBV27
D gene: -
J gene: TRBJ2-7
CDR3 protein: CASSYERKSDEQYF
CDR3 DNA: TGTGCCAGCAGTTACGAGCGCAAATCGGACGAGCAGTACTTC

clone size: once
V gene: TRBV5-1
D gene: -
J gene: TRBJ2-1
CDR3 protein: CASSLVRGDNEQFF
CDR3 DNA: TGCGCCAGCAGCCTCGTCAGGGGGGACAATGAGCAGTTCTTC

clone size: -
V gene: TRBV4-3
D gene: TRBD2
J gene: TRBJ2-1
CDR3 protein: CASSQDTAGREQFF
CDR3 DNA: TGCGCCAGCAGCCAAGATACAGCGGGAAGGGAGCAGTTCTTC

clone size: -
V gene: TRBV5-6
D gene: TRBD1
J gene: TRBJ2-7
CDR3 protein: CASSLWTGEQYF
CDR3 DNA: TGTGCCAGCAGCTTATGGACAGGCGAGCAGTACTTC

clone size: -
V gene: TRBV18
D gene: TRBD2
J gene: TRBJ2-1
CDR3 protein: CASSPPTSGRANEQFF
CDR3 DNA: TGTGCCAGCTCACCGCCTACTAGCGGGAGGGCAAATGAGCAGTTCTTC

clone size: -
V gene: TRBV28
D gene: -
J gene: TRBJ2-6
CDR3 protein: CASIPSGGANVLTF
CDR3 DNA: TGTGCCAGCATCCCCTCGGGCGGGGCCAACGTCCTGACTTTC

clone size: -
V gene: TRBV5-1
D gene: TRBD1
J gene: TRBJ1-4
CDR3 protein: CASSLGAGGPEKLFF
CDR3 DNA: TGCGCCAGCAGCTTGGGGGCAGGGGGCCCTGAAAAACTGTTTTTT

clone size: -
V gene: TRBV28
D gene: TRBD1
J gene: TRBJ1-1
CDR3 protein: CASTRYSLADRGRTEAFF
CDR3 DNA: TGTGCCAGCACCCGATATTCGTTGGCGGACAGGGGGCGCACTGAAGCTTTCTTT

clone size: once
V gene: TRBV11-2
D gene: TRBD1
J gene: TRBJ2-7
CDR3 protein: CASSLGRTGAEQYF
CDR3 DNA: TGTGCCAGCAGCTTAGGGAGGACAGGGGCCGAGCAGTACTTC

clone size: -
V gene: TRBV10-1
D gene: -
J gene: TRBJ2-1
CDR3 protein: CASSDSLAEQFF
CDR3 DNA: TGCGCCAGCAGTGACTCTCTCGCGGAGCAGTTCTTC

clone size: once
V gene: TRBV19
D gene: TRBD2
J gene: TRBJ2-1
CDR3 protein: CASSALGLHEQFF
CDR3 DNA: TGTGCCAGTAGTGCCTTGGGACTACACGAGCAGTTCTTC

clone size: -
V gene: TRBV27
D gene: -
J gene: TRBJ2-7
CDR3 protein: CASSLRRGISYEQYF
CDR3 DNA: TGTGCCAGCAGCCTTCGGCGGGGAATTTCCTACGAGCAGTACTTC

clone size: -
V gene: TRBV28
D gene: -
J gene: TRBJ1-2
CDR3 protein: CASMWGGYGYTF
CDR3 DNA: TGTGCCAGCATGTGGGGCGGTTATGGCTACACCTTC

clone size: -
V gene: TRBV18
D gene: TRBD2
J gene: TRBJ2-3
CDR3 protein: CASSPLTSVTDTQYF
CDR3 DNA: TGTGCCAGCTCACCACTGACTAGCGTCACAGATACGCAGTATTTT

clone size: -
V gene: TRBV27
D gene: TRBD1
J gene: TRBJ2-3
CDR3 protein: CASSLRQGADTQYF
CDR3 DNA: TGTGCCAGCAGTCTACGACAGGGGGCCGATACGCAGTATTTT

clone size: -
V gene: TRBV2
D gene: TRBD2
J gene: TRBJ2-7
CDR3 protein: CASRTSGRYEQYF
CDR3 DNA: TGTGCCAGCAGGACTAGCGGGAGATACGAGCAGTACTTC

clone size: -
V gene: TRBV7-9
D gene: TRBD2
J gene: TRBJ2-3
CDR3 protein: CASSLGLAEDTQYF
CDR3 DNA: TGTGCCAGCAGCTTAGGACTAGCGGAAGATACGCAGTATTTT

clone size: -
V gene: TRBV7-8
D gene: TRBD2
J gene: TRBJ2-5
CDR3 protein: CASSWTSGRAGETQYF
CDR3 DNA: TGTGCCAGCAGCTGGACTAGCGGGAGGGCCGGGGAGACCCAGTACTTC

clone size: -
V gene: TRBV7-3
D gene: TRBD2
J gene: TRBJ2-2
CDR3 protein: CASSQTTSGPNTGELFF
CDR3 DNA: TGTGCCAGCAGCCAAACGACTAGCGGCCCGAACACCGGGGAGCTGTTTTTT

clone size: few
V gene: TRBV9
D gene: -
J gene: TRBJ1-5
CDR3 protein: CASSVGAGQPQHF
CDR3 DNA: TGTGCCAGCAGCGTAGGGGCGGGTCAGCCCCAGCATTTT

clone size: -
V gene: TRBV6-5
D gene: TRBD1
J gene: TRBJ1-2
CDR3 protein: CASRAGGYGYTF
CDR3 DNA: TGTGCCAGCCGCGCAGGGGGTTATGGCTACACCTTC

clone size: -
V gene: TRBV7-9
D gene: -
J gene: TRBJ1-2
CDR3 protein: CASSLVAAGQGYTF
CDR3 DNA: TGTGCCAGCAGCTTAGTGGCGGCAGGGCAGGGCTACACCTTC

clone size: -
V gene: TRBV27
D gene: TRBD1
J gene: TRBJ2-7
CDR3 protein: CASSFRGQYEQYF
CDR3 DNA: TGTGCCAGCAGTTTCAGGGGGCAATACGAGCAGTACTTC

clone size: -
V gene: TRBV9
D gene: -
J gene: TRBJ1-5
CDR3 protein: CASSVGVLDPTPHF
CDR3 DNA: TGTGCCAGCAGCGTAGGCGTACTGGACCCTACCCCGCATTTT

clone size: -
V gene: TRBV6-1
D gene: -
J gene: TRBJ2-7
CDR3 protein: CASSEWSQGYEQYF
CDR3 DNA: TGTGCCAGCAGTGAGTGGTCTCAGGGGTACGAGCAGTACTTC

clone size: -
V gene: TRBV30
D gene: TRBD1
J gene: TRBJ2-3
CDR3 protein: CAWLGVGRGSDTQYF
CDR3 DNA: TGTGCCTGGTTAGGAGTGGGCAGGGGGTCAGATACGCAGTATTTT

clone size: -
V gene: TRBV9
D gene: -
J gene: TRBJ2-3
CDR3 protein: CASSLRSREDTQYF
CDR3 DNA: TGTGCCAGCAGCCTAAGATCCCGTGAGGATACGCAGTATTTT

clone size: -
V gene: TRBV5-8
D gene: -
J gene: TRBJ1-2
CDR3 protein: CASSTSGRVYGYTF
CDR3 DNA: TGTGCCAGCAGCACTTCCGGGAGGGTATATGGCTACACCTTC

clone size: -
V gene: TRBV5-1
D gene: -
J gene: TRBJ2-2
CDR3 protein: CASSFGLTGELFF
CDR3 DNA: TGCGCCAGCAGTTTCGGATTAACCGGGGAGCTGTTTTTT

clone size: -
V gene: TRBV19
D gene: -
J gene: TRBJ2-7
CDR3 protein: CASKTRTGEQYF
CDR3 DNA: TGTGCCAGTAAGACCAGGACGGGCGAGCAGTACTTC

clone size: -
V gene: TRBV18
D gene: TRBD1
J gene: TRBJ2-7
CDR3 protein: CASSGQGASYEQYF
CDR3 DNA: TGTGCCAGCTCAGGACAGGGGGCTTCGTACGAGCAGTACTTC

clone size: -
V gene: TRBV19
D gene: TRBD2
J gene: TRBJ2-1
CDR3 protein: CASSIRTSGSNEQFF
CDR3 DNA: TGTGCCAGTAGTATACGGACTAGCGGTAGCAATGAGCAGTTCTTC

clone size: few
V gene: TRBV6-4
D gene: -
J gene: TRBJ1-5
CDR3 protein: CASSEEMGNQPQHF
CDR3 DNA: TGTGCCAGCAGTGAAGAGATGGGCAATCAGCCCCAGCATTTT

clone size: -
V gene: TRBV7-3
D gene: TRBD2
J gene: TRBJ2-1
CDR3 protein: CASSPGGSGTQQFF
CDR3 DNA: TGTGCCAGCAGTCCTGGGGGTAGCGGGACTCAGCAGTTCTTC

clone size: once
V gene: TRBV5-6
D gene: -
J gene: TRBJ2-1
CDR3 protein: CASSLAWPGRSSYNEQFF
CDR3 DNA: TGTGCCAGCAGCTTGGCGTGGCCCGGAAGGAGCTCCTACAATGAGCAGTTCTTC

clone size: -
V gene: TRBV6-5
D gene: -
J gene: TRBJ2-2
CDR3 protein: CASSTQDPRAGELFF
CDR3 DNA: TGTGCCAGCAGCACTCAGGACCCGAGGGCCGGGGAGCTGTTTTTT

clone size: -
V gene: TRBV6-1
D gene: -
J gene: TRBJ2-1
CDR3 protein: CASSGRGPRVVSNEQFF
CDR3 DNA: TGTGCCAGCAGTGGCCGAGGACCGAGGGTCGTGTCCAATGAGCAGTTCTTC

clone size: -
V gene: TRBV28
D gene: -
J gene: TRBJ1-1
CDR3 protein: CASSLIGVTRGTEAFF
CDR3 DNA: TGTGCCAGCAGTTTAATTGGGGTTACACGGGGCACTGAAGCTTTCTTT

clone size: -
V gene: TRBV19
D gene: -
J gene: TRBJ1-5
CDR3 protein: CASQGTPRGNQPQHF
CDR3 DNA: TGTGCCAGCCAGGGGACCCCGCGGGGCAATCAGCCCCAGCATTTT